This TCR beta chain was observed in a study of cytomegalovirus exposure and HLA in healthy donors. Primers included in the PCR were 60 Vbeta and 13 Jbeta primers. TCRdb's copy holds only in-frame clones and misses some; the assay was immunoSEQ multiplex PCR. The sample contains around 150,000 clones, about 81% of which appear only once. CDR1 and CDR2 from the germline V gene are ENHRY and SYGVKD. Trimming cost V 3 bases and J 4 bases; bases outside gene matches: 11. The CDR3 is made up of 16 amino acids. The chain carries TRBV10-3 and TRBJ2-5; TRBD2 matches 7 bases. What was sequenced was PBMCs. This sequence originates from a woman in her forties or fifties in good health and CMV-seropositive. Here the CDR3 reads CAISDRAGTNLETQYF. The DNA of the CDR3 is TGTGCCATCAGTGATCGCGCCGGGACTAATTTAGAGACCCAGTACTTC.